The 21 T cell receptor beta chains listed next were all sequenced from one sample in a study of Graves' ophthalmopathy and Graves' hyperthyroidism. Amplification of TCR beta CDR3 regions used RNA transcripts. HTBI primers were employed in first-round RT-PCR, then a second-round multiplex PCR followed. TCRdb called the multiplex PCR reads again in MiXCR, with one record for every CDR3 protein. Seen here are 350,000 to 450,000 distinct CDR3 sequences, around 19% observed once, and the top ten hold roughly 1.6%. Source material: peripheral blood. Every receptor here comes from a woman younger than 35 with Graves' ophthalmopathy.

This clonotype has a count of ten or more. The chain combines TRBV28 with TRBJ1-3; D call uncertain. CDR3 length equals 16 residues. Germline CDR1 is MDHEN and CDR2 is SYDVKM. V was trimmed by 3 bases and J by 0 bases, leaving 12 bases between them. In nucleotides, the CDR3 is TGTGCCAGCAGTTTCGGAAACTCTCGCTCTGGAAACACCATATATTTT. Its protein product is CASSFGNSRSGNTIYF. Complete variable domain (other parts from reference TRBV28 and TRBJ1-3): DVKVTQSSRYLVKRTGEKVFLECVQDMDHENMFWYRQDPGLGLRLIYFSYDVKMKEKGDIPEGYSVSREKKERFSLILESASTNQTSMYLCASSFGNSRSGNTIYFGEGSWLTVV.

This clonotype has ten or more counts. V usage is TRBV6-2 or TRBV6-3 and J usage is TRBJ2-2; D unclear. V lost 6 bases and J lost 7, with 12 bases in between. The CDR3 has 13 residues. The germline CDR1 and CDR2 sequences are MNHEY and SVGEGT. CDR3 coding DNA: TGTGCCAGCAGGCCCCTCCGGAACGGGGAGCTGTTTTTT. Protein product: CASRPLRNGELFF.

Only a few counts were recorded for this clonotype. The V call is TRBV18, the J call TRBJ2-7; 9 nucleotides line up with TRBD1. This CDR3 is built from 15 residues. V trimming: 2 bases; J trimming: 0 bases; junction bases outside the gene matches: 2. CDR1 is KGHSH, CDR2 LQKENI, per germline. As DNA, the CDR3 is TGTGCCAGCTCACCAGCGGGACAGGGCTCCTACGAGCAGTACTTC. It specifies CASSPAGQGSYEQYF.

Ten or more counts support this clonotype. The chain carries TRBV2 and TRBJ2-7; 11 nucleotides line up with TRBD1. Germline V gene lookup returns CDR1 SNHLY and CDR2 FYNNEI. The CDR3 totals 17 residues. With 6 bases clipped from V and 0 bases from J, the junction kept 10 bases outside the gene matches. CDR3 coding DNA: TGTGCCAGCAGGACCGAAACCGGGACAGGGGGCTCCTACGAGCAGTACTTC. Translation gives CASRTETGTGGSYEQYF.

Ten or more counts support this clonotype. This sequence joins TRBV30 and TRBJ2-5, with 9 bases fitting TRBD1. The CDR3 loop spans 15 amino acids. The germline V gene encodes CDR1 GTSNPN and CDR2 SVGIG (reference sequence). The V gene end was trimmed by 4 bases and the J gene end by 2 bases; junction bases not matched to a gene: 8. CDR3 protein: CAWTVGTGLQETQYF. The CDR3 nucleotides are TGTGCCTGGACAGTCGGGACAGGGTTACAAGAGACCCAGTACTTC.

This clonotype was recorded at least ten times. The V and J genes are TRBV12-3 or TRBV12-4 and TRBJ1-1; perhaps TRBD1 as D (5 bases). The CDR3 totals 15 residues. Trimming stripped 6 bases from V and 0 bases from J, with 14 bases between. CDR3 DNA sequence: TGTGCCAGCAGGACCCTCGACAGTATGAACACTGAAGCTTTCTTT. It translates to CASRTLDSMNTEAFF.

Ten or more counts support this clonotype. The CDR3, as DNA: TGTGCCAGCAGCCTCTGGAGGGGCGGACAAGAGACCCAGTACTTC. Translated, it gives CASSLWRGGQETQYF. This chain uses TRBV7-2 with TRBJ2-5, with D maybe TRBD2 (6 bases). The V end was cut by 5 bases, the J end by 2 bases, with 15 bases between. The CDR3 totals 15 residues. CDR1 is SGHTA and CDR2 is FQGNSA in the germline V gene. Combining the CDR3 with reference TRBV7-2 and TRBJ2-5 gives the whole variable domain GAGVSQSPSNKVTEKGKDVELRCDPISGHTALYWYRQSLGQGLEFLIYFQGNSAPDKSGLPSDRFSAERTGGSVSTLTIQRTQQEDSAVYLCASSLWRGGQETQYFGPGTRLLVL.

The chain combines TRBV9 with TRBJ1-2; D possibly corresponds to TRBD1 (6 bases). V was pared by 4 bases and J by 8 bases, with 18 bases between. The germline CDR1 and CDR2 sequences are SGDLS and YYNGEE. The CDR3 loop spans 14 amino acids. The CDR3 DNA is TGTGCCAGCAGCACCCCCTTGGGGGCCGGGGGCTACACCTTC. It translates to CASSTPLGAGGYTF.

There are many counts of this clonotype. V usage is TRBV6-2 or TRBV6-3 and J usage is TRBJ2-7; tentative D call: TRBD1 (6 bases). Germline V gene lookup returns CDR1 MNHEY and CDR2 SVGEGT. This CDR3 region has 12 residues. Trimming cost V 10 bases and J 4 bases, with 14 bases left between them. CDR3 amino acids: CATEGTLYEQYF. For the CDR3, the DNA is TGTGCCACCGAGGGGACACTATACGAGCAGTACTTC.

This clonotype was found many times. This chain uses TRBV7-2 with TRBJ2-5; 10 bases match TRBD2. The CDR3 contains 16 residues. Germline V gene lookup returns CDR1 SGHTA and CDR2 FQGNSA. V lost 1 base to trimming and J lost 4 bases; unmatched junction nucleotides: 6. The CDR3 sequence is CASSLDASGRGETQYF. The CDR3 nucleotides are TGTGCCAGCAGCTTAGATGCTAGCGGGAGAGGAGAGACCCAGTACTTC.

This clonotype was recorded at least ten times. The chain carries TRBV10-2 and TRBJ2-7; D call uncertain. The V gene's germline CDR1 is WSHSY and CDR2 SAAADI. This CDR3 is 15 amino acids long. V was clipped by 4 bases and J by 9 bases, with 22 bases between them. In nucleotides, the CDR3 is TGCGCCAGCAGTGCCCGGGTCGGCGGTTCCGGTGGGCAGTACTTC. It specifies CASSARVGGSGGQYF.

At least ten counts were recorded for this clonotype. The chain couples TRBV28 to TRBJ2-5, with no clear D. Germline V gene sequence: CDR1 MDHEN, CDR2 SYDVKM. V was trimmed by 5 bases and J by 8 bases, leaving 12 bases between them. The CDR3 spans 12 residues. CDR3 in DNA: TGTGCCAGCAGTCCTCCATCTATCACCCAGTACTTC. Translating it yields CASSPPSITQYF.

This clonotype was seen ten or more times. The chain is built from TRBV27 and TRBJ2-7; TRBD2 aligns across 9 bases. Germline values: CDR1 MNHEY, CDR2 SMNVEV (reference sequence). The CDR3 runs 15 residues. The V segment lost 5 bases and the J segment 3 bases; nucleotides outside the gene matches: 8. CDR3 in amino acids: CASSGIAGEDYEQYF. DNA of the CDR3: TGTGCCAGCAGTGGTATAGCGGGAGAGGACTACGAGCAGTACTTC.

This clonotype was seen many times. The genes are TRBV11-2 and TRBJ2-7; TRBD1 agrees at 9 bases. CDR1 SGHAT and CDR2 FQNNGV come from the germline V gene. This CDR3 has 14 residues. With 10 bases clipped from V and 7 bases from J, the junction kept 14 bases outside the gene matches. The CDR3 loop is CANWEGQGRPEQYF. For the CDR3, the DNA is TGTGCCAACTGGGAGGGACAGGGCCGGCCGGAGCAGTACTTC.

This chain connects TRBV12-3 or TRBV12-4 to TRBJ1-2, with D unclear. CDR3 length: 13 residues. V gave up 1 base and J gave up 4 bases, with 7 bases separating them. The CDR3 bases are TGTGCCAGCAGTTTAGGGTACTTCTATGGCTACACCTTC. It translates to CASSLGYFYGYTF.

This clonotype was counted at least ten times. The CDR3 region has the DNA TGTGCCAGCAGCTTAGGGGGGGGGCTCCCCCCCTACGAGCAGTACTTC. This translates into CASSLGGGLPPYEQYF. The chain has TRBV11-2 and TRBJ2-7; D perhaps matches TRBD2 (7 bases). Trimming cost V 1 base and J 2 bases, with 15 bases left between them. The CDR3 runs 16 residues. Germline values: CDR1 SGHAT, CDR2 FQNNGV.

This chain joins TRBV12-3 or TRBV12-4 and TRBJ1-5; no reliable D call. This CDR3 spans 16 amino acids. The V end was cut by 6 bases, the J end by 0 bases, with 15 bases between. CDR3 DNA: TGTGCCAGCAGACCCGAGCGGGGTCGTAGCAATCAGCCCCAGCATTTT. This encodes CASRPERGRSNQPQHF.

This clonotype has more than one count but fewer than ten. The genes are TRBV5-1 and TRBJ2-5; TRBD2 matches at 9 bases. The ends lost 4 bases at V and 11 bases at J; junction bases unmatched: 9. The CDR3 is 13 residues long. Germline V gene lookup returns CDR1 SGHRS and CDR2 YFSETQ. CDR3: CASSPGGSGGQYF. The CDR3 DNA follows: TGCGCCAGCAGCCCGGGCGGGAGCGGGGGGCAGTACTTC. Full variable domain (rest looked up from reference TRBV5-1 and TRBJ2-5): KAGVTQTPRYLIKTRGQQVTLSCSPISGHRSVSWYQQTPGQGLQFLFEYFSETQRNKGNFPGRFSGRQFSNSRSEMNVSTLELGDSALYLCASSPGGSGGQYFGPGTRLLVL.

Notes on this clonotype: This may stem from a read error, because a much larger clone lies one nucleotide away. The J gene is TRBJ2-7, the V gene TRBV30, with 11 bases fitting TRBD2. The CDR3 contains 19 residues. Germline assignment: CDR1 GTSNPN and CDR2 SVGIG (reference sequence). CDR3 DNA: TGTGTCTGGAGTGTACGGGTTAGCGGGAGGGCCGGGAGCTCCTACGAGCAGTACTTC. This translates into CVWSVRVSGRAGSSYEQYF.

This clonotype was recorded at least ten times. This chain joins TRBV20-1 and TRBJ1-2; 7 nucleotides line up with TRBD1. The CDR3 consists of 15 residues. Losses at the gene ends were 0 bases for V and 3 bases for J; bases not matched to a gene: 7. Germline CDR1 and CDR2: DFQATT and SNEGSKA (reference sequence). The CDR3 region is CSARDPAGGDYGYTF. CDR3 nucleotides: TGCAGTGCTAGAGATCCCGCAGGGGGAGACTATGGCTACACCTTC.

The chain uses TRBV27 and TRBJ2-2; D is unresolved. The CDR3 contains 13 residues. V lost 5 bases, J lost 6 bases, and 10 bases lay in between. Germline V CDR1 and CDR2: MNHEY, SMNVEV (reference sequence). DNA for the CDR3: TGTGCCAGCAGTCAGACATTTGCCGGGGAGCTGTTTTTT. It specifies CASSQTFAGELFF.